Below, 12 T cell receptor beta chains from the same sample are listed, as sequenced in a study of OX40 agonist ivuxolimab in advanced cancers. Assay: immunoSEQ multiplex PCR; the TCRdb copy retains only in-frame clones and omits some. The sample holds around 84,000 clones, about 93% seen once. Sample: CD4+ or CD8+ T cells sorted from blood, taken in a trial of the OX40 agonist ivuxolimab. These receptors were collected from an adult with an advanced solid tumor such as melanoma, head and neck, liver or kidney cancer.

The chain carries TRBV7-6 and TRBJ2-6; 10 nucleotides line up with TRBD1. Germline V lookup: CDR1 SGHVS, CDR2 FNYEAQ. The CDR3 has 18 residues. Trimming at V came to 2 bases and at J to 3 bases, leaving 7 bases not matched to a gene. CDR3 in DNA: TGTGCCAGCAGCTTAAAGGGGACAGGGGCCTTTGGGGCCAACGTCCTGACTTTC. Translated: CASSLKGTGAFGANVLTF.

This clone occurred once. The CDR3 spells CASSQDGSYEQYF. In DNA, the CDR3 is TGTGCCAGCAGCCAGGACGGATCCTACGAGCAGTACTTC. The rearrangement links TRBV7-6 to TRBJ2-7, with no clear D. The CDR3 covers 13 residues. The V and J ends lost 5 bases and 1 base respectively, with 9 bases between them. Per germline, CDR1 SGHVS and CDR2 FNYEAQ.

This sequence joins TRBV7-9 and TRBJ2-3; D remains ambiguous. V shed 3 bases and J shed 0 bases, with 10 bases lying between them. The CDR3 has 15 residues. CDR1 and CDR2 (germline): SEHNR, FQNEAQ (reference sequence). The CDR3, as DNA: TGTGCCAGCAGCTTGACCAGGCCTAGCACAGATACGCAGTATTTT. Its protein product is CASSLTRPSTDTQYF. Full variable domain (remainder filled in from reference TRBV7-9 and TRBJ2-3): DTGVSQNPRHKITKRGQNVTFRCDPISEHNRLYWYRQTLGQGPEFLTYFQNEAQLEKSRLLSDRFSAERPKGSFSTLEIQRTEQGDSAMYLCASSLTRPSTDTQYFGPGTRLTVL.

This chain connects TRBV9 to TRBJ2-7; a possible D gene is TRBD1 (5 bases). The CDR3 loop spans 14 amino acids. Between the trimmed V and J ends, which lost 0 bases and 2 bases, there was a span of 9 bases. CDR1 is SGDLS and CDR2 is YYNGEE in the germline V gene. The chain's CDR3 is CASSVGQRTYEQYF. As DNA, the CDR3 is TGTGCCAGCAGCGTAGGACAGAGAACCTACGAGCAGTACTTC.

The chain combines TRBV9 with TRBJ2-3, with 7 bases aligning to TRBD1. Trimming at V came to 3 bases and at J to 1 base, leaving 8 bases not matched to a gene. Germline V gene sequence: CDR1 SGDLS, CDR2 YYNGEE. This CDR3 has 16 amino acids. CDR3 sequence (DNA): TGTGCCAGCAGCGATGGGGACAGTTTCCGCACAGATACGCAGTATTTT. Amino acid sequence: CASSDGDSFRTDTQYF.

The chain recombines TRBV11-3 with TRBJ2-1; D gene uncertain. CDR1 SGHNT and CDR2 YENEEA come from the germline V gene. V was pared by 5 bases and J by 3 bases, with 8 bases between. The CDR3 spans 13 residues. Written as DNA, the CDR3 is TGTGCCAGCAGCCTAGGATACTACAATGAGCAGTTCTTC. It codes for CASSLGYYNEQFF.

CDR3 nucleotide sequence: TGTGCCAGCAGCTTACATGGTAACGAGCAGTACTTC. It is translated as CASSLHGNEQYF. The genes are TRBV11-2 and TRBJ2-7; D gene uncertain. The CDR3 length is 12 residues. Germline values: CDR1 SGHAT, CDR2 FQNNGV. Trimming pared 2 bases from V and 5 bases from J, leaving 7 bases between.

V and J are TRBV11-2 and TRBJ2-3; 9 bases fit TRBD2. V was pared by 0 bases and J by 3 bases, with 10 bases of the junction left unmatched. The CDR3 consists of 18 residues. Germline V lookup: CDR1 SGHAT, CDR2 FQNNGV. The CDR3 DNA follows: TGTGCCAGCAGCTTAGATCCCCCATTAGCGGGAGTTACAGATACGCAGTATTTT. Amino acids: CASSLDPPLAGVTDTQYF. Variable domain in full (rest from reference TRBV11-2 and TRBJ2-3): EAGVAQSPRYKIIEKRQSVAFWCNPISGHATLYWYQQILGQGPKLLIQFQNNGVVDDSQLPKDRFSAERLKGVDSTLKIQPAKLEDSAVYLCASSLDPPLAGVTDTQYFGPGTRLTVL.

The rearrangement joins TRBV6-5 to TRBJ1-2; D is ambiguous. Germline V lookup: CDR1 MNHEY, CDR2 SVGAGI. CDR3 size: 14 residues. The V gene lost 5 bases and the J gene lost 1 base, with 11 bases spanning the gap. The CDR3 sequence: CASSLSTVNYGYTF. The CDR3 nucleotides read TGTGCCAGCAGTCTCTCGACGGTTAACTATGGCTACACCTTC.

In DNA form, the CDR3 reads TGTGCCAGCAGCGTAACCCCTAATGAGCAGTTCTTC. The encoded protein is CASSVTPNEQFF. The J gene is TRBJ2-1, the V gene TRBV9; D uncertain. Germline values: CDR1 SGDLS, CDR2 YYNGEE. This CDR3 comprises 12 residues. V dropped 1 base and J dropped 7 bases, with 6 bases sitting between them.

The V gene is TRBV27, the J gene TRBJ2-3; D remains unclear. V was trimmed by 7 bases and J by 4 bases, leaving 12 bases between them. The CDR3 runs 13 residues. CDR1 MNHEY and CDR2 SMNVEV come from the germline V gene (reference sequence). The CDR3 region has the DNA TGTGCCAGCACCCGTGGTTTAGCAGATACGCAGTATTTT. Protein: CASTRGLADTQYF.

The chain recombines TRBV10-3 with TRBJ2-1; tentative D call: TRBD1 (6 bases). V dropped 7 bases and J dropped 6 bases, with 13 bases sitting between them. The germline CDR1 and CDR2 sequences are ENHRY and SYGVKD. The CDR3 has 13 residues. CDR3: CAIMGARGNEQFF. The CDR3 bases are TGTGCCATCATGGGGGCGAGGGGCAATGAGCAGTTCTTC.